This T cell receptor (beta chain) comes out of a study of OX40 agonist ivuxolimab in advanced cancers. Study-wide context: In three patients, partial responses were observed, one with hepatocellular carcinoma and two with cutaneous melanoma. Broader study findings: Circulating CD4+ and CD8+ T cells showed clonal expansion by week 6 at 0.1 to 3.0 mg/kg.

Points on this clone: The antigen is not known.

Germline assignment: CDR1 ENHRY and CDR2 SYGVKD. The V segment lost 6 bases and the J segment 6 bases; nucleotides outside the gene matches: 17. This CDR3 has 17 residues. The table came from immunoSEQ multiplex PCR; TCRdb's copy has only in-frame clones and leaves some out. The repertoire includes roughly 38,000 clones, more than 80% of them detected once, and under 0.7% sits in the top ten. This receptor was identified in an adult with an advanced solid tumor such as melanoma, head and neck, liver or kidney cancer. Sequencing was performed on CD4+ or CD8+ T cells sorted from blood, taken in a trial of the OX40 agonist ivuxolimab. This chain uses TRBV10-3 with TRBJ1-2, with 9 bases lining up with TRBD1. Written as DNA, the CDR3 is TGTGCCATCAGGCCCACCTACTCCCGGGACAGGGCCGATGGCTACACCTTC. This encodes CAIRPTYSRDRADGYTF.